A selection of T cell receptor beta chains follows, all from one sample in a study of CD4+ T cells in melanoma. The table came from immunoSEQ multiplex PCR; TCRdb's copy has only in-frame clones and leaves some out. The top ten hold less than 2% of the sample, which has about 140,000 clones, around 90% seen once. These receptors all stem from a human donor with melanoma. CDR3s include the opening cysteine and the closing phenylalanine or tryptophan. Fields, in order: J gene, clone size, V gene, D gene, CDR3 DNA, CDR3 protein. D genes are given only for firm matches. Clone size is shown for a subset of rows, as once, few, many or a class of expanded clone.

TRBJ1-5	-	TRBV30	-	TGTGCCTGGAGTCCAGGGCGCAATCAGCCCCAGCATTTT	CAWSPGRNQPQHF
TRBJ1-4	-	TRBV7-2	-	TGTGCCAGCAGCTCGAACGGGGCAACTAATGAAAAACTGTTTTTT	CASSSNGATNEKLFF
TRBJ1-5	-	TRBV27	TRBD1	TGTGCCAGCAGTGACAGGGGCCAGCCCCAGCATTTT	CASSDRGQPQHF
TRBJ1-2	-	TRBV5-1	-	TGCGCCAGCAGCTTGGCCCCCGCACATGGCTACACCTTC	CASSLAPAHGYTF
TRBJ2-3	-	TRBV7-9	-	TGTGCCAGCAGCCTCCACGGCGCTTGGCCAGATACGCAGTATTTT	CASSLHGAWPDTQYF
TRBJ1-1	-	TRBV21-1	-	TGTGCCAGCAGCAATAACCTTATGGAGAACACTGAAGCTTTCTTT	CASSNNLMENTEAFF
TRBJ1-1	-	TRBV5-4	-	TGTGCCAGCAGCTTGGAAGGACAGCTTATGGGCACTGAAGCTTTCTTT	CASSLEGQLMGTEAFF
TRBJ2-1	-	TRBV12-5	TRBD2	TGTGCTAGTGCCACCGGGACTAGCGGATACAATGAGCAGTTCTTC	CASATGTSGYNEQFF
TRBJ1-3	-	TRBV7-9	TRBD1	TGTGCCAGCAGCTTAGGACAGGGGGCCTCTGGAAACACCATATATTTT	CASSLGQGASGNTIYF
TRBJ1-6	-	TRBV2	TRBD1	TGTGCCAGCAGTGGGGACCGGGACAGGGCTTATTCACCCCTCCACTTT	CASSGDRDRAYSPLHF
TRBJ1-5	few	TRBV6-6	-	TGTGCCAGCCTTACTAATCGGGGCAATCAGCCCCAGCATTTT	CASLTNRGNQPQHF
TRBJ1-5	-	TRBV6-1	TRBD1	TGTGCCAGCATGAGGGACAGGACCTCGCCCCAGCATTTT	CASMRDRTSPQHF
TRBJ2-7	-	TRBV18	TRBD2	TGTGCCAGCTCTTCACTAGCGGAGTCCTACGAGCAGTACTTC	CASSSLAESYEQYF
TRBJ2-7	-	TRBV19	-	TGTGCCACCCGACCCCCGGGACGGAATTACGAGCAGTACTTC	CATRPPGRNYEQYF
TRBJ1-5	-	TRBV19	-	TGTGCCAGTAGCCCCGGCAGTTTCAATCAGCCCCAGCATTTT	CASSPGSFNQPQHF
TRBJ2-1	-	TRBV30	TRBD2	TGTGCCTGGAGACTAGCGGGTACCAATGAGCAGTTCTTC	CAWRLAGTNEQFF
TRBJ2-1	-	TRBV7-8	TRBD2	TGTGCCAGCAGCTTAGCGCGAGTGGTAGGGCGGGGGGTCTGGAATGAGCAGTTCTTC	CASSLARVVGRGVWNEQFF
TRBJ2-7	-	TRBV14	TRBD1	TGTGCCAGCAGACAGTCCGGGACAGGGCCTTCCTACGAGCAGTACTTC	CASRQSGTGPSYEQYF
TRBJ1-2	-	TRBV5-1	-	TGCGCCAGCAGCTTGGGGGACTTCCCCTATGGCTACACCTTC	CASSLGDFPYGYTF
TRBJ1-5	-	TRBV5-1	-	TGCGCCAGCAGCTTGGGGGGGCGGAATCAGCCCCAGCATTTT	CASSLGGRNQPQHF
TRBJ1-2	-	TRBV4-1	-	TGCGCCAGCAGCCAAGATCCAGGAACCACGTGGAATGGCTACACCTTC	CASSQDPGTTWNGYTF
TRBJ2-5	-	TRBV5-6	-	TGTGCCAGCAGCCTACCGGACGGGCAAGAGACCCAGTACTTC	CASSLPDGQETQYF
TRBJ1-1	-	TRBV5-1	TRBD1	TGCGCCAGCAGCTTACAGGGGGGAAAGGACACTGAAGCTTTCTTT	CASSLQGGKDTEAFF
TRBJ1-1	-	TRBV5-5	-	TGTGCCAGCAGCTTGTTTTTCGGGACGAACACTGAAGCTTTCTTT	CASSLFFGTNTEAFF
TRBJ1-5	once	TRBV19	-	TGTGCCAGTAGTGCCGCTGGGACAAGAAATCAGCCCCAGCATTTT	CASSAAGTRNQPQHF
TRBJ2-2	-	TRBV2	-	TGTGCCAGCAGGGGCCTCGGCGGCACCGGGGAGCTGTTTTTT	CASRGLGGTGELFF
TRBJ2-5	-	TRBV7-8	-	TGTGCCAGCAACCGACGGACCCAAGAGACCCAGTACTTC	CASNRRTQETQYF
TRBJ1-6	-	TRBV2	-	TGTGCCAGCAGTTTAAGGGGATGGAATTCACCCCTCCACTTT	CASSLRGWNSPLHF
TRBJ1-5	-	TRBV30	-	TGTGCCTGGAGTGGGGGCCCCAATCAGCCCCAGCATTTT	CAWSGGPNQPQHF
TRBJ1-5	-	TRBV11-2	-	TGTGCCAGCAGCTTAGCCGGGAATCAGCCCCAGCATTTT	CASSLAGNQPQHF
TRBJ1-2	-	TRBV11-2	TRBD1	TGTGCCAGCAGCTTAGTCGACAGGGGGGACTATGGCTACACCTTC	CASSLVDRGDYGYTF